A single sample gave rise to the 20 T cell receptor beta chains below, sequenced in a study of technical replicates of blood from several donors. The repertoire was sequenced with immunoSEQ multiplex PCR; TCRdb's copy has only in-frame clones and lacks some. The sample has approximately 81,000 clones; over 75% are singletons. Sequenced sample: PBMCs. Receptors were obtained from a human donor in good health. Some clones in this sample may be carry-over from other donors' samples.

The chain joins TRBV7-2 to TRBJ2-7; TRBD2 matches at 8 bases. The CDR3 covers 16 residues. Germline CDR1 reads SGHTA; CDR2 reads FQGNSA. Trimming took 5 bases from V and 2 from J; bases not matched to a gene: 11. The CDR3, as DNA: TGTGCCAGCAGCCCGCCGGTAGCGGGGCCTACCTACGAGCAGTACTTC. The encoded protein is CASSPPVAGPTYEQYF.

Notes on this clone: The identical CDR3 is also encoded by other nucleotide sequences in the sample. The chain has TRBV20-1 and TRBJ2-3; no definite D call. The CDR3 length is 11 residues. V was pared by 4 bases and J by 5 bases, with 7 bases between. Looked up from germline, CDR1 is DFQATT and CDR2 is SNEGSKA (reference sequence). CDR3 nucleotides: TGCAGTGCTACCCGAGAAGATACGCAGTATTTT. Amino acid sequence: CSATREDTQYF.

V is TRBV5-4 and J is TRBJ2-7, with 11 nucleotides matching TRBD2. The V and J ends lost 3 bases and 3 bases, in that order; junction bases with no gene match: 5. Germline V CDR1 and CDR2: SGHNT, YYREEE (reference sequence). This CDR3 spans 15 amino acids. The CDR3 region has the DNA TGTGCCAGCAGCTCGACTAGCGGGGATGTCTACGAGCAGTACTTC. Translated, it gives CASSSTSGDVYEQYF.

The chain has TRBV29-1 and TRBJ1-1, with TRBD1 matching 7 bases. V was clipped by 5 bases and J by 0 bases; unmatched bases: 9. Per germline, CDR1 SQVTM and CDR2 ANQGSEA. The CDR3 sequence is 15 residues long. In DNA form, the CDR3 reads TGCAGCGTTAGTCGGGACAGAGCCATGAACACTGAAGCTTTCTTT. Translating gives CSVSRDRAMNTEAFF.

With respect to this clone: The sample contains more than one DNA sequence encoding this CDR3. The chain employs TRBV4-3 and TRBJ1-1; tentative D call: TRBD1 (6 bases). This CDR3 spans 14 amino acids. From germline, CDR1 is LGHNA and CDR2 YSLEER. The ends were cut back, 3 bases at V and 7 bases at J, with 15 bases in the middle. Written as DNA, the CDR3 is TGCGCCAGCAGCCATAACCAGGGGAAGGGTGAAGCTTTCTTT. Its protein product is CASSHNQGKGEAFF.

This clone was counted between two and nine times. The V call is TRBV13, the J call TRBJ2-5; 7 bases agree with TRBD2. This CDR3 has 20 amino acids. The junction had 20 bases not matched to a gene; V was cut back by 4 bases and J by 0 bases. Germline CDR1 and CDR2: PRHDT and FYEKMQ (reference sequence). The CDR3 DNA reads TGTGCCAGCAGCTCCGCGGGGCCCCAGCGGGATGTCCCCTACCAAGAGACCCAGTACTTC. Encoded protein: CASSSAGPQRDVPYQETQYF.

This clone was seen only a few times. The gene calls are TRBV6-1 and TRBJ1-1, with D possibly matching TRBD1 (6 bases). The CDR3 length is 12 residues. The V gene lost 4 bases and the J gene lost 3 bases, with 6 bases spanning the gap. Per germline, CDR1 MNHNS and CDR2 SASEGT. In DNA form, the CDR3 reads TGTGCCAGCAGTGGGACAGACACTGAAGCTTTCTTT. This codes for CASSGTDTEAFF.

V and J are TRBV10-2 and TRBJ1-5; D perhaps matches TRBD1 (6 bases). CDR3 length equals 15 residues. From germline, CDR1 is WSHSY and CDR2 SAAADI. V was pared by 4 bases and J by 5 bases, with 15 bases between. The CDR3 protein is CASSGLEQGHQPQHF. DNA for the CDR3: TGCGCCAGCAGTGGTCTCGAACAGGGACATCAGCCCCAGCATTTT.

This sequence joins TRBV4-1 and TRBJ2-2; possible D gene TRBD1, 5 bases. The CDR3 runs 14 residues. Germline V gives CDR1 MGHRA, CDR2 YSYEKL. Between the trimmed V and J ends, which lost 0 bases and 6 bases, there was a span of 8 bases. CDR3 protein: CASSQDRVPGELFF. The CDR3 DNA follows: TGCGCCAGCAGCCAAGACAGGGTCCCCGGGGAGCTGTTTTTT.

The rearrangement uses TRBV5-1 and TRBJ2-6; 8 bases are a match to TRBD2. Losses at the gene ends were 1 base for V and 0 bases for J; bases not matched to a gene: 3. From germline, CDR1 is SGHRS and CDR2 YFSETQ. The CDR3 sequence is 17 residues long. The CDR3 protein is CASSLRGGSSGANVLTF. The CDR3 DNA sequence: TGCGCCAGCAGCTTGCGGGGGGGGAGCTCTGGGGCCAACGTCCTGACTTTC.

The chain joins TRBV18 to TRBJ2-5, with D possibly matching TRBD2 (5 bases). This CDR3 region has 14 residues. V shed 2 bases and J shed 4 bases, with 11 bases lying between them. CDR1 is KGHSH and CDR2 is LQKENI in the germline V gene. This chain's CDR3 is CASSPGERPETQYF. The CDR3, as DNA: TGTGCCAGCTCACCAGGGGAGCGCCCAGAGACCCAGTACTTC.

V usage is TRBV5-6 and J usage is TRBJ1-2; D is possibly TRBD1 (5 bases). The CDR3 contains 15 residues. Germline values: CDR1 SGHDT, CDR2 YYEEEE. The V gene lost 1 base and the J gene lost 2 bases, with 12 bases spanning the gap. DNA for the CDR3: TGTGCCAGCAGCTTGCGGGGGACGGTAAACTATGGCTACACCTTC. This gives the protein CASSLRGTVNYGYTF.

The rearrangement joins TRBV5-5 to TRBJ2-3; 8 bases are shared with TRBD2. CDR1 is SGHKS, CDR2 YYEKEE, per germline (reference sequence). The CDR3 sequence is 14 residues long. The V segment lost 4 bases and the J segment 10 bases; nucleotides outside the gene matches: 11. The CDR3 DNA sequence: TGTGCCAGCAGCCCGGGACTAGACGCAGTTGCGCAGTATTTT. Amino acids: CASSPGLDAVAQYF.

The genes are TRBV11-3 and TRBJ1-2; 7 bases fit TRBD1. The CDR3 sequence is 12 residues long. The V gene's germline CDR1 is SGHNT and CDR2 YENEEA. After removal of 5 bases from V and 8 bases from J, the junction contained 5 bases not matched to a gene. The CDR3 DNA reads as TGTGCCAGCAGCGGGGACAGAGGAGGCTACACCTTC. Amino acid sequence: CASSGDRGGYTF.

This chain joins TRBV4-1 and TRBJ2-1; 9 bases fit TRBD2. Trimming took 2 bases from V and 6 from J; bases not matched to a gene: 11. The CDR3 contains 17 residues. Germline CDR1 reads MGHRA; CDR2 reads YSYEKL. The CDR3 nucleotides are TGCGCCAGCAGCCAACGCTTACTAGCGGGTTTTGGCAATGAGCAGTTCTTC. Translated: CASSQRLLAGFGNEQFF.

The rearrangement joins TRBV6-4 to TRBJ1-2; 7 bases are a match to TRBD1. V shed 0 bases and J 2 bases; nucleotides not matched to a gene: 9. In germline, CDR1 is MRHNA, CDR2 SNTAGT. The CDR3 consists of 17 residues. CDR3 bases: TGTGCCAGCAGTGACTCTATGGGGACAGCCCTGAACTATGGCTACACCTTC. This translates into CASSDSMGTALNYGYTF.

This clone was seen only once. CDR3 nucleotides: TGCGCCAGCAGTGAGTCAAAGGTAGCGGCGCCTTACAATGAGCAGTTCTTC. It is translated as CASSESKVAAPYNEQFF. V usage is TRBV10-2 and J usage is TRBJ2-1, with D maybe TRBD2 (6 bases). CDR1 is WSHSY, CDR2 SAAADI, per germline. CDR3 size: 17 residues. V was pared by 0 bases and J by 4 bases, with 16 bases between.

This CDR3 is CASSPPGGTYYGYTF. Here the CDR3 DNA reads TGTGCCAGCAGCCCGCCGGGGGGGACCTACTATGGCTACACCTTC. The chain carries TRBV5-6 and TRBJ1-2; D might be TRBD1 (5 bases). Trimming cost V 4 bases and J 3 bases, with 16 bases left between them. Germline V lookup: CDR1 SGHDT, CDR2 YYEEEE. This CDR3 has 15 amino acids.

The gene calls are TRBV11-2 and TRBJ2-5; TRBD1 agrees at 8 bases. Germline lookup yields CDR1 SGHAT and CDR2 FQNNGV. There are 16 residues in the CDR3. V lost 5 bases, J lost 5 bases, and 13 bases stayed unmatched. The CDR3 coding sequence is TGTGCCAGCAGCCTCGGACAGGGCGGGGTAGGGGAGACCCAGTACTTC. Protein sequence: CASSLGQGGVGETQYF.

The CDR3: CASSFRQSYEQYF. The CDR3 DNA sequence: TGTGCCAGCAGTTTTCGACAGAGCTACGAGCAGTACTTC. This chain joins TRBV27 and TRBJ2-7; perhaps TRBD1 as D (5 bases). Germline V gene lookup returns CDR1 MNHEY and CDR2 SMNVEV (reference sequence). Trimming removed 3 bases at V and 3 bases at J, with 9 bases between. The CDR3 length is 13 residues.